This T cell receptor (beta chain) was sequenced in a study of post-analysis software for immune sequencing data. Findings and caveats of the study: Controls had significantly higher normalized Chao1 diversity than multiple sclerosis patients. About five TRBV segments occurring more often in patients than controls included TRBV5-6, TRBV5-1 and TRBV20-1.

Built from TCR beta cDNA, the libraries had unique molecular identifiers in them. TCRdb re-called the PCR reads with MiXCR, one entry per CDR3 protein. The table includes some 800,000 distinct CDR3 sequences, around 46% detected once. Note on this clonotype: Its cognate antigen is unknown.

CDR3 size: 14 residues. Per germline, CDR1 SQVTM and CDR2 ANQGSEA. The ends lost 7 bases at V and 0 bases at J; junction bases unmatched: 4. Sequenced: blood. This TCR came from a girl aged 10 to 17 with multiple sclerosis. The V gene is TRBV29-1, the J gene TRBJ2-7; 12 bases map to TRBD2. The CDR3 region is CSAGLAGRSYEQYF. The CDR3, as DNA: TGCAGCGCTGGACTAGCGGGACGCTCCTACGAGCAGTACTTC.